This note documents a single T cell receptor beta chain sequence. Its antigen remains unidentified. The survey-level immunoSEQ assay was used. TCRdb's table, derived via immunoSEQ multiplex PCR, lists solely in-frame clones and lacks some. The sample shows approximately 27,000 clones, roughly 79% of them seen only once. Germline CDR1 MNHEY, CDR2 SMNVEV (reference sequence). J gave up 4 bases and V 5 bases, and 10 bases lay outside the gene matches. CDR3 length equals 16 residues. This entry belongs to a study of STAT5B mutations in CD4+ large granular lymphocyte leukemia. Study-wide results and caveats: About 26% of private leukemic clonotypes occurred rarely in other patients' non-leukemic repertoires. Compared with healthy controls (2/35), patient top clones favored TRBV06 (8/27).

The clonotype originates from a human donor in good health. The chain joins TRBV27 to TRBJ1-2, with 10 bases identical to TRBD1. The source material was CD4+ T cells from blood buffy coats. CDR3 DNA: TGTGCCAGCAGTCCGGGACAGGGGCTGGGTTTCTATGGCTACACCTTC. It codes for CASSPGQGLGFYGYTF.